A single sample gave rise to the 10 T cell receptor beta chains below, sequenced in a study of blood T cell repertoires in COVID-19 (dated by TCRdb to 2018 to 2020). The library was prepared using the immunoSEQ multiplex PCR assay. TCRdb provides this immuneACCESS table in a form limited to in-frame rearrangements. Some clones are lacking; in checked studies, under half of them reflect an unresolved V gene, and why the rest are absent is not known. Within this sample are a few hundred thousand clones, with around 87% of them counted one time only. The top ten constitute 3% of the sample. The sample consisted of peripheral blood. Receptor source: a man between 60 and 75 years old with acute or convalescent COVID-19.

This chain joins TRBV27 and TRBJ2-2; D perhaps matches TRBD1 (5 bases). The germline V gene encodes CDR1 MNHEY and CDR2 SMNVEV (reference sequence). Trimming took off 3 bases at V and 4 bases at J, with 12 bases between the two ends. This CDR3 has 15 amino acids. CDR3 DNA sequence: TGTGCCAGCAGTTTCGAACAGGTGGCCACCGGGGAGCTGTTTTTT. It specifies CASSFEQVATGELFF.

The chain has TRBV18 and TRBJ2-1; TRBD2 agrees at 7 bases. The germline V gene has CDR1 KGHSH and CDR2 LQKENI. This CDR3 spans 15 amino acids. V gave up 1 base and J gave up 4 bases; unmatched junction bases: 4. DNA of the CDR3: TGTGCCAGCTCACCACAGAGCGGGGTGTACAATGAGCAGTTCTTC. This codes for CASSPQSGVYNEQFF.

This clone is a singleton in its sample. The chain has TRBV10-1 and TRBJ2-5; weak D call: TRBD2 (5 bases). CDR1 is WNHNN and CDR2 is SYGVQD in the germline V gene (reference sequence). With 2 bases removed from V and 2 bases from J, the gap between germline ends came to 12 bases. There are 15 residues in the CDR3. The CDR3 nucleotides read TGCGCCAGCAGTGAGGGAGGCACGGGGCAAGAGACCCAGTACTTC. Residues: CASSEGGTGQETQYF.

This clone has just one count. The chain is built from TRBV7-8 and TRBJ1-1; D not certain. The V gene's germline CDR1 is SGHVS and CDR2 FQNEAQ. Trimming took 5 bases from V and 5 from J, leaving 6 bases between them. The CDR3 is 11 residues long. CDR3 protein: CASSPLTEAFF. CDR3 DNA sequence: TGTGCCAGCAGCCCCTTAACTGAAGCTTTCTTT.

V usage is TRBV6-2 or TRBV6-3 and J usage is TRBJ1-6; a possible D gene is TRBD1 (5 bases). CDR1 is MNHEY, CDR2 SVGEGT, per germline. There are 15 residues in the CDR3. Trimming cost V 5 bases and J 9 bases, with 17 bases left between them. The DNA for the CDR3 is TGTGCCAGCAGTACACTCACAGGAGTGGTTTCACCCCTCCACTTT. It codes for CASSTLTGVVSPLHF.

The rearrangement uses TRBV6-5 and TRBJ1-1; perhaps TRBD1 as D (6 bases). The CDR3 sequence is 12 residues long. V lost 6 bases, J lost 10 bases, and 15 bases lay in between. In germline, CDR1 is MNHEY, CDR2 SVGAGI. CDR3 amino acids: CASSPQTGPAFF. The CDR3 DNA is TGTGCCAGCAGCCCGCAGACAGGACCAGCTTTCTTT.

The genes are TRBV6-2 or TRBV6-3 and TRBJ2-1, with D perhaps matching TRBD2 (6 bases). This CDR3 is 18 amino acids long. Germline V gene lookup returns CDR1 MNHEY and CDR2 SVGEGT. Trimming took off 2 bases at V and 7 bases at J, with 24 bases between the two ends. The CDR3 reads CASSYGGGRAGRSNEQFF. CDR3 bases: TGTGCCAGCAGTTACGGGGGTGGCCGCGCGGGGCGGTCGAATGAGCAGTTCTTC.

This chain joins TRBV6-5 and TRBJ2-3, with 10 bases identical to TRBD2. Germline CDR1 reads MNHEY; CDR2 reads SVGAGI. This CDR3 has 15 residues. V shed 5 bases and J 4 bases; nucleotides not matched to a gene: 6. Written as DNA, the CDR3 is TGTGCCAGCAGTACTAGCGGGGCTGGGGCAGATACGCAGTATTTT. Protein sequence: CASSTSGAGADTQYF.

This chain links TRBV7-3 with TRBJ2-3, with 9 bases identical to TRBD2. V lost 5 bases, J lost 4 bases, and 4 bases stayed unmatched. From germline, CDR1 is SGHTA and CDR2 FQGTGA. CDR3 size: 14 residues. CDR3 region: CASSPGLAPDTQYF. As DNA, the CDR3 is TGTGCCAGCAGCCCGGGACTAGCCCCAGATACGCAGTATTTT. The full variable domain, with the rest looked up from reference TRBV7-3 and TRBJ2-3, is GAGVSQTPSNKVTEKGKYVELRCDPISGHTALYWYRQSLGQGPEFLIYFQGTGAADDSGLPNDRFFAVRPEGSVSTLKIQRTERGDSAVYLCASSPGLAPDTQYFGPGTRLTVL.

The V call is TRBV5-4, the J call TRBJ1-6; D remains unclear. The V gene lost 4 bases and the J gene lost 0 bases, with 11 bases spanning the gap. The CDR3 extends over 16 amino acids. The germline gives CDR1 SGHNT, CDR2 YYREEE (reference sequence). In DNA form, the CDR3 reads TGTGCCAGCAGCCGCGCGGGGAGCTCCTATAATTCACCCCTCCACTTT. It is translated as CASSRAGSSYNSPLHF.